These T cell receptor beta chains were read from a single sample in a study of CD8 T cell repertoires and HIV-1 epitope variants. The antigens of these receptors remain unknown. Generated by immunoSEQ multiplex PCR, the TCRdb table keeps only in-frame clones and is missing some. The table includes some 4,600 clones, approximately 70% detected once. Sequencing was performed on cultured CD8+ T cells derived from PBMCs. The receptor set was obtained from a male donor with HIV. CDR3s leave out the opening cysteine and the closing phenylalanine or tryptophan. The D gene is left open where the match is weak.

>-|TRBJ1-1|TRBV7-9
ASTAEANTEAF
>-|TRBJ1-4|TRBV5-4
ASSLPGRDEKLF
>-|TRBJ2-5|TRBV25-1
ASSESAESYGTQY
>TRBD2|TRBJ2-7|TRBV11-2
ASSLETGGLYEQY
>-|TRBJ2-7|TRBV27
ASSLLGQAYEQY
>-|TRBJ2-1|TRBV11-2
ASSWKADSYNEQF
>-|TRBJ2-7|TRBV7-9
ASSLSQTYEQY
>TRBD2|TRBJ2-7|TRBV4-2
ASSQEAGTEQY
>-|TRBJ2-7|TRBV6-6
ASSYFGAYEQY
>-|TRBJ2-7|TRBV4-3
ASSQAEGLEQY
>-|TRBJ1-2|TRBV21-1
ASSKGPGSQSSRSYGYT
>-|TRBJ1-1|TRBV6-5
ASSYQGRTEAF
>TRBD1|TRBJ2-7|TRBV28
ASSLGQGWNEQY
>TRBD1|TRBJ2-1|TRBV29-1
SVSTGGSYNEQF
>-|TRBJ2-1|TRBV28
ASSFREQF
>-|TRBJ1-1|TRBV19
ASKLGDTEAF
>TRBD1|TRBJ1-2|TRBV19
ASSITRTGLLRYGYT
>-|TRBJ2-1|TRBV7-9
ASSDTAYNEQF
>TRBD1|TRBJ1-6|TRBV19
ASSDDRATSPLH
>-|TRBJ2-3|TRBV7-3
ASSLTPAGTDTQY
>TRBD1|TRBJ2-7|TRBV7-9
ASSLDRDRGSGY
>-|TRBJ2-7|TRBV28
ASKIIESGHEQY
>TRBD1|TRBJ2-1|TRBV5-1
ASSLQGPDNEQF
>-|TRBJ2-7|TRBV4-2
ASSPTGGRDEQY
>-|TRBJ2-4|TRBV19
ASSISEKNIQY
>-|TRBJ2-7|TRBV13
ASSPRLGPYEQY
>-|TRBJ1-1|TRBV27
ASSLLPGTEAF
>-|TRBJ2-1|TRBV9
ASSVGGTDYNEQF
>-|TRBJ2-1|TRBV2
ASSEGGTLNEQF
>-|TRBJ2-1|TRBV10-3
AISESEELYNNEQF
>-|TRBJ1-1|TRBV6-1
ASSSMGTGSTEAF
>-|TRBJ1-6|TRBV13
ASSAGTYNSPLH
>-|TRBJ1-5|TRBV30
AWSVRGLQPQH
>-|TRBJ2-7|TRBV4-2
ASSQGLGSYEQY
>-|TRBJ2-7|TRBV15
ATSSRGVLEQY
>-|TRBJ2-3|TRBV11-2
ASSSQGLSTDTQY
>TRBD2|TRBJ2-1|TRBV18
ASSPTSGSYNEQF
>-|TRBJ2-7|TRBV2
ASSEEDGRGSYEQY
>-|TRBJ2-3|TRBV6-5
ASSWGDTQY
>-|TRBJ1-1|TRBV5-1
ASSLDEFTEAF
>-|TRBJ2-7|TRBV4-2
ASSQDLGSYEQY
>-|TRBJ1-1|TRBV28
ASSLQEMNTEAF
>TRBD2|TRBJ2-3|TRBV4-3
ASSQDPPSGGSDTQY
>TRBD1|TRBJ2-3|TRBV4-1
ASSPGTDPKPSTDTQY
>-|TRBJ1-5|TRBV19
ASSIPGDNQPQH
>TRBD2|TRBJ2-3|TRBV5-1
ASSWSGGGTDTQY
>-|TRBJ1-1|TRBV7-3
ASSFGLNTEAF
>-|TRBJ2-5|TRBV7-7
ASSLAPERETQY
>TRBD2|TRBJ2-7|TRBV2
ASRISGDYEQY